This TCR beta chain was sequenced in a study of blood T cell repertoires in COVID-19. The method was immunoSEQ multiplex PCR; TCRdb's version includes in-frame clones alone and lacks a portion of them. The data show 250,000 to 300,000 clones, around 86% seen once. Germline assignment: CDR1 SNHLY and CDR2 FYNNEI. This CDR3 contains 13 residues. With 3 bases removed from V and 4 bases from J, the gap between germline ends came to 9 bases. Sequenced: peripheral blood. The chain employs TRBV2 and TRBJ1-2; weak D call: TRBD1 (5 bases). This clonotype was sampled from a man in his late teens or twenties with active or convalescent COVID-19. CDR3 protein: CASSDGTFYGYTF. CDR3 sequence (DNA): TGTGCCAGCAGTGACGGGACTTTCTATGGCTACACCTTC.